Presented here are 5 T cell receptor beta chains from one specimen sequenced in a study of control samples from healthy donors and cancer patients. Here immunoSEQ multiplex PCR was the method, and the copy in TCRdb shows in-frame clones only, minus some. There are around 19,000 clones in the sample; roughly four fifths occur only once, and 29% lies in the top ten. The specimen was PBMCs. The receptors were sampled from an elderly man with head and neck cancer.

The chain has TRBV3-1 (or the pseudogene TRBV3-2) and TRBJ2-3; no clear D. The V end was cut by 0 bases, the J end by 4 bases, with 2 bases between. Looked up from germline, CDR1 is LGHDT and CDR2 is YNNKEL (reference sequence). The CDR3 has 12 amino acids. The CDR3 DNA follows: TGTGCCAGCAGCCAAGATCCAGATACGCAGTATTTT. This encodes CASSQDPDTQYF.

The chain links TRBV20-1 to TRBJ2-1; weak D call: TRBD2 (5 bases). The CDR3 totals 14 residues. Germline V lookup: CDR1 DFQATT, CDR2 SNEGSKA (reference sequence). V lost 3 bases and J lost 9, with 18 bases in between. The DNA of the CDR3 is TGCAGTGCTAGTTGGACTCCACCTCAGACTGAGCAGTTCTTC. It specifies CSASWTPPQTEQFF.

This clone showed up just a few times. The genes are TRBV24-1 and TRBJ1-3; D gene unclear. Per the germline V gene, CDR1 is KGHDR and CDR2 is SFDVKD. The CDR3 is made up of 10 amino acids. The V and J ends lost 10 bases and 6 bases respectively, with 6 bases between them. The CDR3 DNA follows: TGTGCCACACAAATAAACACCATATATTTT. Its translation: CATQINTIYF.

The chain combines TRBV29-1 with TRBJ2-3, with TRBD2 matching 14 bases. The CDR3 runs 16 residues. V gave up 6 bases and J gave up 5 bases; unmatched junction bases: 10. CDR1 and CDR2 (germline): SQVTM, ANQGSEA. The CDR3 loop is CSVPRLAGGPKDTQYF. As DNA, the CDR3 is TGCAGCGTGCCCCGACTAGCGGGAGGGCCTAAAGATACGCAGTATTTT.

CDR3 residues: CASSPWASYEQYF. Written as DNA, the CDR3 is TGTGCCAGCAGCCCCTGGGCTTCCTACGAGCAGTACTTC. This chain joins TRBV7-3 and TRBJ2-7; no clear D. Trimming removed 5 bases at V and 1 base at J, with 9 bases between. CDR3 size: 13 residues. Per germline, CDR1 SGHTA and CDR2 FQGTGA.